The 22 T cell receptor beta chains presented below share a single source sample, sequenced in a study of early T cells in non-severe SARS-CoV-2 infection. TCRdb itself ran the 5' RACE reads through MiXCR, one entry per CDR3 protein. The sample has about 70,000 distinct CDR3 sequences; 4.5% to 6% are singletons. Sample: whole blood, taken at baseline. These receptors originate from an adult who was a healthcare worker with PCR-confirmed SARS-CoV-2 infection or an uninfected control (not recorded which).

This clonotype has a count of ten or more. CDR3: CSVERVRGNNEQFF. The CDR3 DNA follows: TGCAGCGTTGAAAGGGTGCGGGGAAACAATGAGCAGTTCTTC. This rearrangement joins TRBV29-1 to TRBJ2-1; possibly TRBD2 for D (6 bases). The V gene lost 2 bases and the J gene lost 5 bases, with 13 bases spanning the gap. The CDR3 is 14 amino acids. CDR1 is SQVTM, CDR2 ANQGSEA, per germline.

This rearrangement joins TRBV7-2 to TRBJ2-5; D call uncertain. The CDR3 has 14 residues. V was trimmed by 2 bases and J by 4 bases, leaving 11 bases between them. Germline CDR1 and CDR2: SGHTA and FQGNSA. CDR3 sequence reads: CASSLRARPETQYF. For the CDR3, the DNA is TGTGCCAGCAGCTTAAGGGCCAGACCAGAGACCCAGTACTTC.

The table lists this clonotype with a few counts. This chain joins TRBV7-9 and TRBJ2-7; possibly TRBD1 for D (6 bases). The germline V and J ends were trimmed by 5 bases and 2 bases, with 25 bases remaining between them. The CDR3 runs 18 residues. CDR1 and CDR2 from the germline V gene are SEHNR and FQNEAQ (reference sequence). The DNA of the CDR3 is TGTGCCAGCAGCCCCCGCCCCCGGGACACTGTAGACACCTACGAGCAGTACTTC. Protein: CASSPRPRDTVDTYEQYF.

There are many counts of this clonotype. The V call is TRBV29-1, the J call TRBJ1-1, with D maybe TRBD1 (6 bases). V lost 5 bases, J lost 7 bases, and 17 bases lay in between. CDR3 length equals 13 residues. Germline CDR1 SQVTM, CDR2 ANQGSEA. CDR3 sequence (DNA): TGCAGCGTTACCGCCACAGGGTTGGGTGAAGCTTTCTTT. Encoded protein: CSVTATGLGEAFF.

The rearrangement uses TRBV5-1 and TRBJ2-2; 9 bases align to TRBD2. Germline assignment: CDR1 SGHRS and CDR2 YFSETQ. The CDR3 loop spans 18 amino acids. The trim removed 3 bases at V and 0 bases at J, leaving 9 bases unmatched. CDR3 coding DNA: TGCGCCAGCAGCTCCGGGACTAGCCTGTTCGCGAACACCGGGGAGCTGTTTTTT. Amino acid sequence: CASSSGTSLFANTGELFF.

This clonotype was detected many times. This chain connects TRBV20-1 to TRBJ1-3; possible D gene TRBD1, 5 bases. The CDR3 sequence is 13 residues long. Looked up from germline, CDR1 is DFQATT and CDR2 is SNEGSKA (reference sequence). The V end lost 6 bases, the J end lost 2 bases, and 11 bases lay between the germline ends. CDR3 nucleotide sequence: TGCAGTGCAAACGGGGCAGCTGGAAACACCATATATTTT. Translated: CSANGAAGNTIYF.

The rearrangement joins TRBV13 to TRBJ1-4; no reliable D call. The germline V and J ends were trimmed by 5 bases and 3 bases, with 7 bases remaining between them. CDR1 PRHDT and CDR2 FYEKMQ come from the germline V gene (reference sequence). CDR3 length: 13 amino acids. For the CDR3, the DNA is TGTGCCAGCAGCCCAGGATCTAATGAAAAACTGTTTTTT. It specifies CASSPGSNEKLFF.

This clonotype was seen at least ten times. The CDR3 reads CSASKGSGNTIYF. DNA of the CDR3: TGCAGTGCTAGTAAGGGATCGGGAAACACCATATATTTT. The rearrangement uses TRBV20-1 and TRBJ1-3, with D unresolved. The V end lost 3 bases, the J end lost 4 bases, and 10 bases lay between the germline ends. CDR1 and CDR2 (germline): DFQATT, SNEGSKA (reference sequence). There are 13 residues in the CDR3.

This clonotype was seen a handful of times. V gene TRBV15 combines with J gene TRBJ2-7; 8 positions agree with TRBD1. V gave up 5 bases and J gave up 5 bases; unmatched junction bases: 5. The CDR3 consists of 13 residues. CDR1 is LNHNV and CDR2 is YYDKDF in the germline V gene (reference sequence). The CDR3 reads CATSGTGVHEQYF. In DNA form, the CDR3 reads TGTGCCACCAGCGGGACAGGCGTCCACGAGCAGTACTTC.

A word on this clonotype: A clone one base away is much larger, so this may be a read error. The gene calls are TRBV5-6 and TRBJ2-3, with TRBD1 matching 8 bases. Trimming removed 10 bases from V and 3 bases from J; junction bases left unmatched: 13. Germline V gene sequence: CDR1 SGHDT, CDR2 YYEEEE. The CDR3 is 15 residues long. The CDR3 region is CAGTRTGRKTDTQYF. The CDR3 nucleotides are TGTGCCGGCACCAGGACAGGGAGGAAGACAGATACGCAGTATTTT.

The V gene is TRBV11-2, the J gene TRBJ1-2, with D maybe TRBD1 (6 bases). Trimming stripped 1 base from V and 8 bases from J, with 26 bases between. The CDR3 is 18 residues long. In germline, CDR1 is SGHAT, CDR2 FQNNGV. CDR3 in DNA: TGTGCCAGCAGCTTAGGTGGCCCGGAGACAGGCCTTTCTAGAGGCTACACCTTC. It encodes CASSLGGPETGLSRGYTF.

This clonotype was seen more than once but under ten times. The chain joins TRBV6-1 to TRBJ2-3; D is uncertain. The CDR3 spans 18 residues. Germline V gene data show CDR1 as MNHNS and CDR2 as SASEGT. V was shortened by 2 bases and J by 5 bases, with 23 bases between the two germline ends. The CDR3 loop reads CASSEWWVELKRGDTQYF. The DNA for the CDR3 is TGTGCCAGCAGTGAATGGTGGGTGGAGCTGAAACGCGGAGATACGCAGTATTTT.

At least ten counts were recorded for this clonotype. The chain employs TRBV27 and TRBJ2-1; 8 bases agree with TRBD1. Germline lookup yields CDR1 MNHEY and CDR2 SMNVEV (reference sequence). This CDR3 is 14 amino acids long. The V gene end was trimmed by 2 bases and the J gene end by 7 bases; junction bases not matched to a gene: 4. Here the CDR3 DNA reads TGTGCCAGCAGTTTAGACAGGGGACGAAATGAGCAGTTCTTC. Translated: CASSLDRGRNEQFF.

In this sample, this clonotype turned up a few times. The V call is TRBV5-1, the J call TRBJ1-2; 10 bases agree with TRBD1. This CDR3 has 15 residues. Germline assignment: CDR1 SGHRS and CDR2 YFSETQ. V gave up 3 bases and J gave up 3 bases; unmatched junction bases: 5. CDR3 DNA: TGCGCCAGCAGCTCCCGGGACAGGGGCTACTATGGCTACACCTTC. It is translated as CASSSRDRGYYGYTF.

The sample holds many counts of this clonotype. The chain has TRBV19 and TRBJ2-5; D remains ambiguous. Trimming cost V 5 bases and J 5 bases, with 15 bases left between them. This CDR3 is built from 14 residues. The V gene's germline CDR1 is LNHDA and CDR2 SQIVND (reference sequence). CDR3 residues: CASSALDTEETQYF. CDR3 DNA: TGTGCCAGTAGTGCGCTAGATACAGAGGAGACCCAGTACTTC.

This clonotype was counted ten times or more. The chain links TRBV12-3 or TRBV12-4 to TRBJ2-1; 12 positions match TRBD2. The J segment lost 8 bases and the V segment lost 6 bases, leaving 14 bases of the junction unmatched. The CDR3 contains 17 residues. The CDR3 loop is CASSPPPASGRVYEQFF. The DNA of the CDR3 is TGTGCCAGCAGCCCCCCCCCGGCTAGCGGGAGGGTCTATGAGCAGTTCTTC.

This clonotype has only a few counts. The chain employs TRBV12-3 or TRBV12-4 and TRBJ2-1; D is unresolved. Trimming stripped 6 bases from V and 2 bases from J, with 2 bases between. The CDR3 sequence is 11 residues long. CDR3 protein: CASRAYNEQFF. The CDR3 DNA follows: TGTGCCAGCAGGGCCTACAATGAGCAGTTCTTC.

This clonotype was picked up many times. The chain uses TRBV28 and TRBJ2-7; 8 bases map to TRBD1. Germline V CDR1 and CDR2: MDHEN, SYDVKM. V dropped 6 bases and J dropped 4; count of bases not matched to a gene: 5. The CDR3 is 13 amino acids. CDR3 protein: CASRTGQGYEQYF. CDR3 in DNA: TGTGCCAGCAGGACAGGACAGGGATACGAGCAGTACTTC.

A few counts support this clonotype. V gene TRBV7-9 combines with J gene TRBJ2-3; D assignment may be TRBD1 or TRBD2 (5 bases each). Germline-derived CDR1 and CDR2 are SEHNR and FQNEAQ (reference sequence). The V gene lost 1 base and the J gene lost 6 bases, with 17 bases spanning the gap. This CDR3 comprises 16 residues. CDR3 protein: CASSLDRGTFMDTQYF. The CDR3 coding sequence is TGTGCCAGCAGCTTAGATCGGGGCACCTTTATGGATACGCAGTATTTT.

Ten or more counts support this clonotype. The chain is built from TRBV30 and TRBJ1-2, with 9 nucleotides matching TRBD1. V was clipped by 6 bases and J by 6 bases; unmatched bases: 8. The CDR3 covers 13 residues. The V gene's germline CDR1 is GTSNPN and CDR2 SVGIG (reference sequence). The CDR3 bases are TGTGCCTGCGGGACAGGGCATAAGGATGGCTACACCTTC. Protein sequence: CACGTGHKDGYTF.

This clonotype was observed many times. V is TRBV20-1 and J is TRBJ2-7; TRBD2 is a possible D gene (5 bases). CDR1 is DFQATT and CDR2 is SNEGSKA in the germline V gene (reference sequence). This CDR3 contains 15 residues. V was clipped by 6 bases and J by 3 bases, with 21 bases between them. The CDR3 loop reads CSAQTLASPDYEQYF. The CDR3 DNA reads TGCAGTGCCCAAACCCTGGCTAGCCCTGACTACGAGCAGTACTTC.

This clonotype was counted many times. This chain joins TRBV12-3 or TRBV12-4 and TRBJ2-1, with TRBD2 matching over 10 bases. V lost 4 bases, J lost 4 bases, and 10 bases stayed unmatched. CDR3 length: 17 amino acids. The CDR3 sequence is CASSSLASGRVYNEQFF. The CDR3 DNA follows: TGTGCCAGCAGTTCACTGGCTAGCGGGAGAGTTTACAATGAGCAGTTCTTC.